This TCR beta chain was observed in a study of OX40 agonist ivuxolimab in advanced cancers. Study-level background: Past anti-PD-1, anti-PD-L1 or anti-CTLA-4 therapy was accepted, and 40% to 45% had received some.

Germline V gene sequence: CDR1 MGHRA, CDR2 YSYEKL. The CDR3 contains 15 residues. The germline V and J ends were trimmed by 4 bases and 0 bases, with 11 bases remaining between them. Concerning this clone itself: The sample has other DNA sequences that encode this CDR3 too.

Only in-frame clones appear in the TCRdb table, and some are missing; sequencing was by immunoSEQ multiplex PCR. This sample has 50,000 to 65,000 clones; almost 95% occur once, and the top ten carry 13%. This chain joins TRBV4-1 and TRBJ2-3, with a tentative D call TRBD2 (6 bases). The origin of this receptor is an adult with an advanced solid tumor such as melanoma, head and neck, liver or kidney cancer. This sample comprised CD4+ or CD8+ T cells sorted from blood, obtained in a trial of the OX40 agonist ivuxolimab. CDR3 nucleotides: TGCGCCAGCAGCCTAAAGGGAGGAAGCACAGATACGCAGTATTTT. Translation gives CASSLKGGSTDTQYF.